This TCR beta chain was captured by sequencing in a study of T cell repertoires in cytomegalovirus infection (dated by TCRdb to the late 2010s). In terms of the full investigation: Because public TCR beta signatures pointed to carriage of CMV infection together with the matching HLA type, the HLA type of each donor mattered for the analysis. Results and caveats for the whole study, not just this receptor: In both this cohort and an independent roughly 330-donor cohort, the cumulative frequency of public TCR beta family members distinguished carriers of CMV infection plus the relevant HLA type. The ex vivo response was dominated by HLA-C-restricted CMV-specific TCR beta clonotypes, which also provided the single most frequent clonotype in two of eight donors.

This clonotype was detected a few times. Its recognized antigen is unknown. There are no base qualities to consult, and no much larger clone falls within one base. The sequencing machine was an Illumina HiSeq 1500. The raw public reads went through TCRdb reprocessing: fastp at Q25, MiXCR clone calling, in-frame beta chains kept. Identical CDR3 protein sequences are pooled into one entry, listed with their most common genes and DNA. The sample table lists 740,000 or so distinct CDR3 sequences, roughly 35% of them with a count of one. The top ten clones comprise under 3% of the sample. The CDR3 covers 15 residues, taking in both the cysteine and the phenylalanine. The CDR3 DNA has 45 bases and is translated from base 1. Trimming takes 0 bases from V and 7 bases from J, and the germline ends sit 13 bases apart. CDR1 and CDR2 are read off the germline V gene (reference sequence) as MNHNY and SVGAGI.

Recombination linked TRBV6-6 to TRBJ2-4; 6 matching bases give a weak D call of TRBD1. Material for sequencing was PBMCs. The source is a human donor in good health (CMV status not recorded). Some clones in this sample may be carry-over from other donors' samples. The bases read TGTGCCAGCAGTTACTCAAGGACAGCCGGGAACATTCAGTACTTC. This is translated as CASSYSRTAGNIQYF.